This TCR beta chain was identified during a study of regulatory T cells in long-lasting Graves disease. Points from the study as a whole: Persistent disease was associated with favored TRBV28 usage and with favored use of TRBJ1-2 and TRBJ2-5.

The germline CDR1 and CDR2 sequences are SGHTA and FQGNSA. Deletions cut 1 base from V and 11 bases from J, with 9 bases between. The CDR3 totals 12 residues. Specified time point: newly diagnosed GD, antithyroid drugs for less than 3 months. From RNA extracted from PBMCs, the TCR library was made. Library construction for TCR beta used iRepertoire HTBI primers and Arm-PCR of CDR3 regions. TCRdb passed the multiplex PCR reads through MiXCR, listing each CDR3 protein once. The sample has more than 450,000 distinct CDR3 sequences, about 12% seen once. This clonotype was counted between two and nine times. What it recognizes is unknown. This same sample was also taken into another study, of T cells in Graves' hyperthyroidism and ophthalmopathy.

This chain links TRBV7-2 with TRBJ1-5; D is uncertain. This clonotype was sampled from a woman in her thirties with Graves disease. The sample here was peripheral blood mononuclear cells (PBMCs), taken at new diagnosis, from a patient treated with antithyroid drugs. This CDR3 reads CASSLGVGTQHF. The CDR3 DNA is TGTGCCAGCAGCTTAGGAGTCGGCACCCAGCATTTT.